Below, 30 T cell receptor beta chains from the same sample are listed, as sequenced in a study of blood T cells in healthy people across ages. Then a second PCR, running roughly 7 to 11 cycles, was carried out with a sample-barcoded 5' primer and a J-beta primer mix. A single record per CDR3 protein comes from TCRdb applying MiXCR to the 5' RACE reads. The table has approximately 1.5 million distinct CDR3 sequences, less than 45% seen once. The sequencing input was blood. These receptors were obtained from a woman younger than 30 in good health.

CDR3 protein: CASSSGVSLSTDTQYF. In DNA, the CDR3 is TGTGCCAGCAGCTCGGGGGTTAGCCTCTCCACAGATACGCAGTATTTT. The chain has TRBV7-9 and TRBJ2-3, with D tentatively TRBD2 (6 bases). CDR1 SEHNR and CDR2 FQNEAQ come from the germline V gene (reference sequence). This CDR3 is 16 amino acids long. Trimming stripped 4 bases from V and 2 bases from J, with 16 bases between.

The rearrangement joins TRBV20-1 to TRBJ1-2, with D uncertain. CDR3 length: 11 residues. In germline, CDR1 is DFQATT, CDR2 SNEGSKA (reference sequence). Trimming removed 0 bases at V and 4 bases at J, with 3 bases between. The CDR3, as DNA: TGCAGTGCTAGAGAAATCTATGGCTACACCTTC. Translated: CSAREIYGYTF.

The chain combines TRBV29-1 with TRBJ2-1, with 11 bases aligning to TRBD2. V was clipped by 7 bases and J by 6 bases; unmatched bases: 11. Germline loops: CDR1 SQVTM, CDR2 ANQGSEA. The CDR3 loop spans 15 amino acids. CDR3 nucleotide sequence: TGCAGCGGCTCAGCCGGGACTAGCGGTTCCAATGAGCAGTTCTTC. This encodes CSGSAGTSGSNEQFF.

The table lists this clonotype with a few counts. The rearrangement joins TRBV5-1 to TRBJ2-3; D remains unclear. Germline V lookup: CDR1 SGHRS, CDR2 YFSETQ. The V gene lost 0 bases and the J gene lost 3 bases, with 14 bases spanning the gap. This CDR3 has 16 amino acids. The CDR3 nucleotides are TGCGCCAGCAGCTTGGATGCCCGACATAGAACAGATACGCAGTATTTT. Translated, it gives CASSLDARHRTDTQYF.

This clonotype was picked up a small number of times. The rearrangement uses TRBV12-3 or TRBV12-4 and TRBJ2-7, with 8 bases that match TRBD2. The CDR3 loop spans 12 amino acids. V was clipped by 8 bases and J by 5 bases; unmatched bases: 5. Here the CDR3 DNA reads TGTGCCAGCGGACTAGCCGTTAACGAGCAGTACTTC. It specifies CASGLAVNEQYF.

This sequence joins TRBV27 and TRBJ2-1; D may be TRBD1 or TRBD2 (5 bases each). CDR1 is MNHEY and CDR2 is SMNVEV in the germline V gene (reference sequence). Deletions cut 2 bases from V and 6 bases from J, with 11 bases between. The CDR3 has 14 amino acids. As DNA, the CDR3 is TGTGCCAGCAGTTTAAGCAGGGACGGCAATGAGCAGTTCTTC. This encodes CASSLSRDGNEQFF.

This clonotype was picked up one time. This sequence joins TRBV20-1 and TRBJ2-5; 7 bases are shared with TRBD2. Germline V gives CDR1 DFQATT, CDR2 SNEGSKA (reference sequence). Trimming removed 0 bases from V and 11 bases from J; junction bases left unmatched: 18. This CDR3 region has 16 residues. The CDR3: CSARERAGASRNEQYF. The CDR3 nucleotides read TGCAGTGCTAGAGAAAGGGCGGGAGCCAGTAGGAATGAGCAGTACTTC.

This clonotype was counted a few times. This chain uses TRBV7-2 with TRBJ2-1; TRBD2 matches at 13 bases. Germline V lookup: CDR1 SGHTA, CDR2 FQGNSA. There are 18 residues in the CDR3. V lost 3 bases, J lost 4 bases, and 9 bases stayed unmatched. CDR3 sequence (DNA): TGTGCCAGCAGCTTTCCACTAGCGGGGGGGTCTACATACAATGAGCAGTTCTTC. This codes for CASSFPLAGGSTYNEQFF.

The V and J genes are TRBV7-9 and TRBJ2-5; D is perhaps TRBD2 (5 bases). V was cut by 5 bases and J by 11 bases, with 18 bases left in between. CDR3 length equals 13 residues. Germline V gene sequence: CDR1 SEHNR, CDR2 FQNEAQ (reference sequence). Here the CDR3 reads CASSLPLALEQYF. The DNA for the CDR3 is TGTGCCAGCAGCCTCCCCTTAGCGTTAGAGCAGTACTTC.

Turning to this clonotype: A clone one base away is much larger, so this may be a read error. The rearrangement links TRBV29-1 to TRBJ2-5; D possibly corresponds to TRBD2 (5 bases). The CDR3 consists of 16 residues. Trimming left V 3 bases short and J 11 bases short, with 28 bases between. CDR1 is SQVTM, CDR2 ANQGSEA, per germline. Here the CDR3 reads CSVDGLETTAYNEQYF. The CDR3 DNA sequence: TGCAGCGTTGACGGGCTTGAGACTACCGCCTACAATGAGCAGTACTTC.

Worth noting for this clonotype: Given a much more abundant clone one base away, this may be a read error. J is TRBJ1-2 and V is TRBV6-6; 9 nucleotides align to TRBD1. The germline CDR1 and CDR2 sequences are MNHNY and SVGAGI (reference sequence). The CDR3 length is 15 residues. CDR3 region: CARSYTDRGYYGYTF. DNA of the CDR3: TGTGCCCGCAGTTACACCGACAGGGGGTACTATGGCTACACCTTC.

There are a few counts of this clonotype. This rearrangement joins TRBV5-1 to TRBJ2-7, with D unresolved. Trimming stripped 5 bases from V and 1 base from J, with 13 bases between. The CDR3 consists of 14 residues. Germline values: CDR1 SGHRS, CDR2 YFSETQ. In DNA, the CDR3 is TGCGCCAGCAGAGAGGCTAGAGATTCCTACGAGCAGTACTTC. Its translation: CASREARDSYEQYF. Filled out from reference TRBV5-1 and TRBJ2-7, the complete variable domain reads KAGVTQTPRYLIKTRGQQVTLSCSPISGHRSVSWYQQTPGQGLQFLFEYFSETQRNKGNFPGRFSGRQFSNSRSEMNVSTLELGDSALYLCASREARDSYEQYFGPGTRLTVT.

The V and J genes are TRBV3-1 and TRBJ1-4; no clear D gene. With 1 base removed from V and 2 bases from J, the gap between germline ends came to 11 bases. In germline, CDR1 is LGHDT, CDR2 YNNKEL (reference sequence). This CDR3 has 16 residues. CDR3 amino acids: CASSQGLGVTNEKLFF. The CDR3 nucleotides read TGTGCCAGCAGCCAAGGCCTCGGGGTCACTAATGAAAAACTGTTTTTT.

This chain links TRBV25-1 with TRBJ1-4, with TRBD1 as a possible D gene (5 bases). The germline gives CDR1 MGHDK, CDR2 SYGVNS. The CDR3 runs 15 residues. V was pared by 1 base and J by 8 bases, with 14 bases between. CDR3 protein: CASSEFTRAHEKLFF. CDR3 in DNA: TGTGCCAGCAGTGAATTTACCAGGGCACACGAAAAACTGTTTTTT.

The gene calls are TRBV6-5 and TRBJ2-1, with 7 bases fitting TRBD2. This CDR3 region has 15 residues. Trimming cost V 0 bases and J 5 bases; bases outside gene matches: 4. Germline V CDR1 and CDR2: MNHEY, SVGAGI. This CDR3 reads CASSYSQRGHNEQFF. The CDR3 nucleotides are TGTGCCAGCAGTTACTCCCAGCGGGGACACAATGAGCAGTTCTTC.

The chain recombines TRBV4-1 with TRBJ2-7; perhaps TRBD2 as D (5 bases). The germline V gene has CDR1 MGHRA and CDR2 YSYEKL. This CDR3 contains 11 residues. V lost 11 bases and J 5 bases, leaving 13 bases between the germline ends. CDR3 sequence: CASLGRDEQYF. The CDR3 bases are TGCGCCTCCCTAGGGCGGGACGAGCAGTACTTC.

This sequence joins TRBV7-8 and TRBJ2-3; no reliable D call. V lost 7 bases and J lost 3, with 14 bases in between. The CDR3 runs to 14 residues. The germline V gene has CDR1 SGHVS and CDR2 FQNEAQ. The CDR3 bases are TGTGCCAGCAATGTACGGGCACCGACAGATACGCAGTATTTT. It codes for CASNVRAPTDTQYF.

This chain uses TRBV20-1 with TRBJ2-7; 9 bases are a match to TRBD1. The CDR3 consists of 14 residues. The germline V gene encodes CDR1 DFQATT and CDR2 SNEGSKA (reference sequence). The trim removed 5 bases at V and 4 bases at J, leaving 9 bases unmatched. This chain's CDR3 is CSAPLGQGGYEQYF. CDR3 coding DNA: TGCAGTGCTCCTTTGGGACAGGGTGGGTACGAGCAGTACTTC.

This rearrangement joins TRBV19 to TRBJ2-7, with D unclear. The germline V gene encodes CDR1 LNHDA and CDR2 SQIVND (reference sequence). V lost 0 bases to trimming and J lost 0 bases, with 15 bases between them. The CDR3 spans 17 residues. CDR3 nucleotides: TGTGCCAGTAGTATAGACCCCACCGGAAAGGGCTCCTACGAGCAGTACTTC. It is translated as CASSIDPTGKGSYEQYF.

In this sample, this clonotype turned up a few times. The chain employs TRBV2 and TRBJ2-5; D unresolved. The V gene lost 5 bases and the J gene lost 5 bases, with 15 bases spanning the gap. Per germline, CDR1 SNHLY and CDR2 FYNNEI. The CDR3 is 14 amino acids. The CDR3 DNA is TGTGCCAGCAGTAACCCCCTAGAGTCGGAGACCCAGTACTTC. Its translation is CASSNPLESETQYF.

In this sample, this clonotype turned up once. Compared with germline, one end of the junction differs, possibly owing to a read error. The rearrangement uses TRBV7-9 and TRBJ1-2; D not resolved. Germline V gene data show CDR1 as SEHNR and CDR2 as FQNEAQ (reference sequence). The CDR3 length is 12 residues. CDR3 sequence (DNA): TGTGCCAGCAGCTTAGCCTTAGGTGGCCACACCTTC. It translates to CASSLALGGHTF. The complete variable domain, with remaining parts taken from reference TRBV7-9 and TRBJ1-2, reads DTGVSQNPRHKITKRGQNVTFRCDPISEHNRLYWYRQTLGQGPEFLTYFQNEAQLEKSRLLSDRFSAERPKGSFSTLEIQRTEQGDSAMYLCASSLALGGHTFGSGTRLTVV.

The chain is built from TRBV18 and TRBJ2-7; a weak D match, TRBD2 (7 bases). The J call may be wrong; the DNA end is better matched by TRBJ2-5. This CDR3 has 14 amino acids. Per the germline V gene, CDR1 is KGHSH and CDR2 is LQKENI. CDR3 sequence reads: CASSPYREGETQYF. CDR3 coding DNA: TGTGCCAGCTCACCATACAGGGAGGGCGAGACCCAGTACTTC.

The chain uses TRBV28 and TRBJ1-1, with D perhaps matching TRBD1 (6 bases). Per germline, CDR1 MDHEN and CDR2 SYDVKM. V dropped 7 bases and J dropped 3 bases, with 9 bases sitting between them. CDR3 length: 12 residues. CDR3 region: CASNGQHTEAFF. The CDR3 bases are TGTGCCAGCAACGGACAGCACACTGAAGCTTTCTTT. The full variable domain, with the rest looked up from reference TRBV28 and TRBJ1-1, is DVKVTQSSRYLVKRTGEKVFLECVQDMDHENMFWYRQDPGLGLRLIYFSYDVKMKEKGDIPEGYSVSREKKERFSLILESASTNQTSMYLCASNGQHTEAFFGQGTRLTVV.

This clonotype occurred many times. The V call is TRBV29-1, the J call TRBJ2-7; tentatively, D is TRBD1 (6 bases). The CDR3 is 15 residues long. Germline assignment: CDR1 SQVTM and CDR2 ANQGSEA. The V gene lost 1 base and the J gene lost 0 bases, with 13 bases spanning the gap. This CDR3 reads CSVEGDRPSSYEQYF. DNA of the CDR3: TGCAGCGTTGAAGGTGACAGGCCCAGCTCCTACGAGCAGTACTTC.

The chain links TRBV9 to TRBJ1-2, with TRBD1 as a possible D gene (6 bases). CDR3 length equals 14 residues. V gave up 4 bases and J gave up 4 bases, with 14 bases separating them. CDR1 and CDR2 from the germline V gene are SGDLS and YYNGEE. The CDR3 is CASSPSRTAYGYTF. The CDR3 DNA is TGTGCCAGCAGCCCCTCCAGGACAGCCTATGGCTACACCTTC. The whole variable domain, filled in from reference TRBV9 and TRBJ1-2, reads DSGVTQTPKHLITATGQRVTLRCSPRSGDLSVYWYQQSLDQGLQFLIQYYNGEERAKGNILERFSAQQFPDLHSELNLSSLELGDSALYFCASSPSRTAYGYTFGSGTRLTVV.

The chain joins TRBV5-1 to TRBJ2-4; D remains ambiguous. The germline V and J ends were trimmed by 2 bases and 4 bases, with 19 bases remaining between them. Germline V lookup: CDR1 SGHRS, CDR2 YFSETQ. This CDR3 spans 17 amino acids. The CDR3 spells CASSFTTGPGTKNIQYF. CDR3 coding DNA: TGCGCCAGCAGCTTTACAACCGGGCCAGGAACTAAAAACATTCAGTACTTC. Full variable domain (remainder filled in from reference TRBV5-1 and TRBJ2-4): KAGVTQTPRYLIKTRGQQVTLSCSPISGHRSVSWYQQTPGQGLQFLFEYFSETQRNKGNFPGRFSGRQFSNSRSEMNVSTLELGDSALYLCASSFTTGPGTKNIQYFGAGTRLSVL.

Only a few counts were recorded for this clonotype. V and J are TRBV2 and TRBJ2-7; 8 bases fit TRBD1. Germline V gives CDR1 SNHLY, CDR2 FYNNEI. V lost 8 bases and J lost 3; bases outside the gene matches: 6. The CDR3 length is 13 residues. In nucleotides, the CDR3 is TGTGCCAGCCGGACAGGGTTCGGCTACGAGCAGTACTTC. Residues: CASRTGFGYEQYF.

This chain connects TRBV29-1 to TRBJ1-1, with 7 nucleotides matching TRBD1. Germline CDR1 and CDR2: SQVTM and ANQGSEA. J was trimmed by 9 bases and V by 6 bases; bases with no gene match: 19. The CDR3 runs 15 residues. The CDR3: CSVVGTVGIGIQAFF. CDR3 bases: TGCAGCGTGGTGGGGACAGTGGGAATTGGAATCCAAGCTTTCTTT.

DNA for the CDR3: TGTGCCAGCAGCCCTAGGAGGGAAACGGGATACGAGCAGTACTTC. Its translation: CASSPRRETGYEQYF. The chain is built from TRBV12-3 or TRBV12-4 and TRBJ2-4; perhaps TRBD2 as D (6 bases). The better agreement between TRBJ2-7 and the DNA end casts doubt on the J call. The CDR3 spans 15 residues.

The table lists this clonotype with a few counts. DNA for the CDR3: TGTGCCAGCAGCTCCGTTCAGGGGGCGAACGAGCAGTACTTC. It translates to CASSSVQGANEQYF. V usage is TRBV11-2 and J usage is TRBJ2-7; 8 bases match TRBD1. CDR1 SGHAT and CDR2 FQNNGV come from the germline V gene. The CDR3 loop spans 14 amino acids. After removal of 4 bases from V and 5 bases from J, the junction contained 7 bases not matched to a gene.